A selection of T cell receptor beta chains follows, all from one sample in a study of blood T cell repertoires in COVID-19. Libraries were prepared by immunoSEQ multiplex PCR; TCRdb keeps only in-frame clonotypes and omits some of them. The data show roughly 15,000 clones, roughly 84% seen once. Sequencing was performed on peripheral blood. All receptors come from a man aged 45-65 years with active COVID-19. The CDR3 runs from the conserved cysteine through the conserved F or W. The order of the fields is V gene, J gene, clone size, CDR3 length, D gene, CDR3 protein, CDR3 DNA. The D gene is left open where the match is weak. The size entry is marked missing in some rows and otherwise reads once, few, many or a size class.

v_gene: TRBV28; j_gene: TRBJ1-5; abundance: NA; len: 15; d_gene: NA; CDR3aa: CASSLFVDSDQPQHF; CDR3nt: TGTGCCAGCAGTTTATTCGTGGACAGTGATCAGCCCCAGCATTTT
v_gene: TRBV6-5; j_gene: TRBJ2-7; abundance: NA; len: 12; d_gene: NA; CDR3aa: CASRVGGYEQYF; CDR3nt: TGTGCCAGCAGGGTAGGAGGCTACGAGCAGTACTTC
v_gene: TRBV7-3; j_gene: TRBJ2-1; abundance: NA; len: 16; d_gene: TRBD2; CDR3aa: CASSFDAGGLFNEQFF; CDR3nt: TGTGCCAGCAGCTTTGACGCGGGAGGCTTGTTTAATGAGCAGTTCTTC
v_gene: TRBV24-1; j_gene: TRBJ2-1; abundance: NA; len: 19; d_gene: TRBD1; CDR3aa: CATSDLRTGTDHSYNEQFF; CDR3nt: TGTGCCACCAGTGATTTGAGGACTGGGACAGACCACTCCTACAATGAGCAGTTCTTC
v_gene: TRBV5-1; j_gene: TRBJ2-7; abundance: few; len: 15; d_gene: TRBD2; CDR3aa: CASSLLGTSKYEQYF; CDR3nt: TGCGCCAGCAGCTTGTTGGGGACTAGTAAATACGAGCAGTACTTC
v_gene: TRBV13; j_gene: TRBJ2-5; abundance: NA; len: 15; d_gene: TRBD1; CDR3aa: CASSAGTGEGETQYF; CDR3nt: TGTGCCAGCAGCGCCGGGACAGGGGAGGGCGAGACCCAGTACTTC
v_gene: TRBV2; j_gene: TRBJ1-3; abundance: NA; len: 16; d_gene: TRBD1; CDR3aa: CASSGRGQGWRNTIYF; CDR3nt: TGTGCCAGCAGTGGACGGGGACAGGGATGGCGAAACACCATATATTTT
v_gene: TRBV28; j_gene: TRBJ2-3; abundance: NA; len: 19; d_gene: TRBD2; CDR3aa: CASSFLALGLAGGTDTQYF; CDR3nt: TGTGCCAGCAGTTTCTTAGCCCTAGGACTAGCGGGAGGCACAGATACGCAGTATTTT
v_gene: TRBV28; j_gene: TRBJ2-2; abundance: NA; len: 18; d_gene: TRBD2; CDR3aa: CASSPSELAGTNTGELFF; CDR3nt: TGTGCCAGCAGTCCTTCTGAACTAGCGGGAACGAACACCGGGGAGCTGTTTTTT
v_gene: TRBV4-1; j_gene: TRBJ2-1; abundance: once; len: 22; d_gene: TRBD2; CDR3aa: CASSQKGGTGTSPSPAYNEQFF; CDR3nt: TGCGCCAGCAGCCAAAAGGGGGGTACCGGGACTAGTCCATCTCCAGCCTACAATGAGCAGTTCTTC
v_gene: TRBV5-6; j_gene: TRBJ1-5; abundance: few; len: 16; d_gene: NA; CDR3aa: CASSTGPPGGNQPQHF; CDR3nt: TGTGCCAGCAGCACTGGGCCCCCCGGGGGCAATCAGCCCCAGCATTTT
v_gene: TRBV27; j_gene: TRBJ2-3; abundance: NA; len: 13; d_gene: NA; CDR3aa: CAIGGAYTDTQYF; CDR3nt: TGTGCCATAGGGGGGGCTTACACAGATACGCAGTATTTT
v_gene: TRBV30; j_gene: TRBJ1-5; abundance: NA; len: 12; d_gene: NA; CDR3aa: CAWSVFSQPQHF; CDR3nt: TGTGCCTGGAGTGTATTTAGTCAGCCCCAGCATTTT
v_gene: TRBV5-1; j_gene: TRBJ2-1; abundance: NA; len: 15; d_gene: TRBD2; CDR3aa: CASSLGGGRDNEQFF; CDR3nt: TGCGCCAGCAGCTTGGGTGGCGGGAGGGACAATGAGCAGTTCTTC
v_gene: TRBV6-5; j_gene: TRBJ1-1; abundance: once; len: 13; d_gene: TRBD1; CDR3aa: CASSPGTATEAFF; CDR3nt: TGTGCCAGCAGTCCAGGGACAGCCACTGAAGCTTTCTTT
v_gene: TRBV7-3; j_gene: TRBJ2-5; abundance: NA; len: 16; d_gene: NA; CDR3aa: CASSLTRGAAQETQYF; CDR3nt: TGTGCCAGCAGCTTAACCAGGGGGGCAGCCCAAGAGACCCAGTACTTC
v_gene: TRBV27; j_gene: TRBJ2-1; abundance: once; len: 14; d_gene: TRBD1; CDR3aa: CASSPGTGANEQFF; CDR3nt: TGTGCCAGCAGTCCCGGGACAGGGGCCAATGAGCAGTTCTTC
v_gene: TRBV5-6; j_gene: TRBJ2-1; abundance: NA; len: 16; d_gene: TRBD2; CDR3aa: CASSLVSLAGRNEQFF; CDR3nt: TGTGCCAGCAGCTTGGTATCACTAGCGGGAAGGAATGAGCAGTTCTTC
v_gene: TRBV13; j_gene: TRBJ2-1; abundance: once; len: 15; d_gene: TRBD2; CDR3aa: CASSLVLAGVHEQFF; CDR3nt: TGTGCCAGCAGCTTAGTACTAGCGGGAGTCCATGAGCAGTTCTTC
v_gene: TRBV19; j_gene: TRBJ2-5; abundance: NA; len: 13; d_gene: TRBD2; CDR3aa: CASMGLAWETQYF; CDR3nt: TGTGCCAGTATGGGACTAGCGTGGGAGACCCAGTACTTC
v_gene: TRBV2; j_gene: TRBJ2-6; abundance: NA; len: 15; d_gene: NA; CDR3aa: CARGHVTSGANVLTF; CDR3nt: TGTGCCAGAGGACATGTAACCTCTGGGGCCAACGTCCTGACTTTC
v_gene: TRBV2; j_gene: TRBJ2-7; abundance: NA; len: 13; d_gene: TRBD2; CDR3aa: CASGGGDGYEQYF; CDR3nt: TGTGCCAGCGGTGGGGGGGACGGCTACGAGCAGTACTTC
v_gene: TRBV30; j_gene: TRBJ1-4; abundance: NA; len: 14; d_gene: TRBD1; CDR3aa: CAWSNGQGLEKLFF; CDR3nt: TGTGCCTGGAGTAATGGACAGGGTCTTGAAAAACTGTTTTTT
v_gene: TRBV18; j_gene: TRBJ2-3; abundance: NA; len: 14; d_gene: NA; CDR3aa: CASSPVGRPDTQYF; CDR3nt: TGTGCCAGCTCACCTGTGGGCCGCCCAGATACGCAGTATTTT
v_gene: TRBV29-1; j_gene: TRBJ2-3; abundance: NA; len: 12; d_gene: NA; CDR3aa: CSVPQGADTQYF; CDR3nt: TGCAGCGTTCCTCAAGGGGCAGATACGCAGTATTTT
v_gene: TRBV25-1; j_gene: TRBJ2-7; abundance: NA; len: 13; d_gene: TRBD2; CDR3aa: CATGLAGSYEQYF; CDR3nt: TGTGCCACCGGACTAGCGGGCTCCTACGAGCAGTACTTC
v_gene: TRBV27; j_gene: TRBJ2-1; abundance: NA; len: 15; d_gene: NA; CDR3aa: CASSLNSWYDNEQFF; CDR3nt: TGTGCCAGCAGTTTAAACTCTTGGTACGACAATGAGCAGTTCTTC
v_gene: TRBV14; j_gene: TRBJ2-1; abundance: NA; len: 15; d_gene: NA; CDR3aa: CASSQLGAEDNEQFF; CDR3nt: TGTGCCAGCAGCCAATTGGGAGCGGAGGACAATGAGCAGTTCTTC
v_gene: TRBV13; j_gene: TRBJ2-5; abundance: NA; len: 13; d_gene: NA; CDR3aa: CASSLNFQETQYF; CDR3nt: TGTGCCAGCAGCTTAAACTTCCAAGAGACCCAGTACTTC
v_gene: TRBV19; j_gene: TRBJ2-3; abundance: once; len: 18; d_gene: TRBD2; CDR3aa: CASSGGTSGTPSTDTQYF; CDR3nt: TGTGCCAGTAGCGGAGGGACTAGCGGGACTCCTAGCACAGATACGCAGTATTTT
v_gene: TRBV11-1; j_gene: TRBJ1-1; abundance: NA; len: 13; d_gene: NA; CDR3aa: CASSATGLTEAFF; CDR3nt: TGTGCCAGCAGCGCAACAGGGCTCACTGAAGCTTTCTTT
v_gene: TRBV13; j_gene: TRBJ1-1; abundance: NA; len: 21; d_gene: TRBD1; CDR3aa: CASSLLQAGQGAPLVGTEAFF; CDR3nt: TGTGCCAGCAGCCTCCTCCAGGCGGGACAGGGGGCCCCTTTGGTGGGCACTGAAGCTTTCTTT